This T cell receptor (beta chain) was sequenced in a study of blood T cell repertoires in COVID-19. The wider study: Both acute and convalescent COVID-19 samples were obtained from the United States, Italy and Spain. T cells, B-cell-depleted T cells, or PBMCs provided the cDNA or gDNA that served as material.

Per the study methods: Estimated nucleated cell counts came from reference gene primer amplification. Sequencing was performed with immunoSEQ multiplex PCR; in TCRdb, only in-frame clones are kept and a portion is missing. The DNA gave D and trimming, while V, J and clone size come from that table. The table includes a few hundred thousand clones, more than 75% detected once. V was pared by 4 bases and J by 6 bases, with 9 bases between. This CDR3 region has 12 residues. Germline loops: CDR1 MNHEY, CDR2 SVGAGI. The clonotype originates from a man aged 40-50 years with active or convalescent COVID-19. Sequenced: peripheral blood. This sequence joins TRBV6-5 and TRBJ1-1; a weak D match, TRBD1 (5 bases). DNA for the CDR3: TGTGCCAGCAGTTCTACAGGCCCTGAAGCTTTCTTT. This encodes CASSSTGPEAFF.